This TCR beta chain was profiled in a study of T cell responses to AZD1222 COVID-19 vaccine. The study, taken as a whole, reports: The donors showed a predominance of white British ancestry and of females, with possible underestimation of clonal diversity.

As concerns this clone: Its target is unknown.

Only in-frame clones appear in the TCRdb table, and some are missing; sequencing was by immunoSEQ multiplex PCR. This table has about 150,000 clones, about 92% appearing once. Sequences were derived from peripheral blood, sampled on day 0 of AZD1222 vaccination. The source is an adult in good health.

CDR3 sequence (DNA): TGTGCCATCAGTGAGTCGAGGCAGAGCTATGGCTACACCTTC. Translation gives CAISESRQSYGYTF. The chain has TRBV10-3 and TRBJ1-2; the D is unclear. The CDR3 runs to 14 residues. Germline assignment: CDR1 ENHRY and CDR2 SYGVKD. Trimming stripped 0 bases from V and 4 bases from J, with 9 bases between.